This TCR beta chain was sequenced for a study of TIL therapy for anti-PD-1-resistant metastatic lung cancer. Study at large: Most patients had lung adenocarcinoma. Broader study findings: Many TIL product clones were absent from baseline tumor, suggesting clonal contraction.

Concerning this clone itself: What it binds is unknown.

Time point denoted: pre-treatment sample, taken before nivolumab and TIL therapy. Pleural nodules or supraclavicular lymph nodes made up most of the excised metastases sampled. Sequencing used immunoSEQ v3. Measured with immunoSEQ multiplex PCR; TCRdb has only the in-frame clones, and not every one. The sample lists 2,000 to 2,500 clones, less than 90% occurring once. The V end was cut by 0 bases, the J end by 4 bases, with 6 bases between. Germline assignment: CDR1 LNHDA and CDR2 SQIVND (reference sequence). The CDR3 spans 13 residues. V and J are TRBV19 and TRBJ1-2; D gene uncertain. The TCR sequence derives from a person aged 25-85 years with non-small cell lung cancer. The specimen was tumor tissue, collected at baseline. CDR3 protein: CASSIDRTYGYTF. Written as DNA, the CDR3 is TGTGCCAGTAGTATAGACCGGACCTATGGCTACACCTTC.